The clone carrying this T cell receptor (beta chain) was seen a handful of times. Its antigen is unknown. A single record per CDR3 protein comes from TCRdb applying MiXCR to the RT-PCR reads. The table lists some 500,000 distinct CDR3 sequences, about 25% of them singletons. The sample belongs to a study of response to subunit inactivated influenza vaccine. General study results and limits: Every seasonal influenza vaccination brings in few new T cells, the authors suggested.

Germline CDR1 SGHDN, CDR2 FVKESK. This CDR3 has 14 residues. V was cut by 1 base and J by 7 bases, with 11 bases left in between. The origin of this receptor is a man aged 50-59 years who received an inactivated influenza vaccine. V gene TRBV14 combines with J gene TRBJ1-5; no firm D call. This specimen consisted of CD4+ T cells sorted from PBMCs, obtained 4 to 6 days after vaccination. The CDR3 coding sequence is TGTGCCAGCAGCCAAGGCGTAAGCGACCAGCCCCAGCATTTT. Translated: CASSQGVSDQPQHF.